Below are 10 T cell receptor beta chains sequenced from a single sample in a study of radiation and T cells in renal cell carcinoma. Time point reported: blood 2 weeks post-SBRT. The treatment was: 15 Gy SBRT to primary tumor, nephrectomy 4 weeks later. TCRdb keeps only in-frame clones here, not all; method: immunoSEQ multiplex PCR. The data show some 120,000 clones, 81% seen once. The source was blood, collected from a patient whose treatment included radiotherapy and nephrectomy. All receptors come from a man aged 50-59 years with renal cell carcinoma.

This rearrangement joins TRBV4-2 to TRBJ1-2; the D gene is possibly TRBD1 (5 bases). The ends were cut back, 4 bases at V and 1 base at J, with 13 bases in the middle. The CDR3 consists of 15 residues. Germline V gene data show CDR1 as LGHNA and CDR2 as YNFKEQ. The CDR3 region has the DNA TGTGCCAGCAGCCTAGTACAGGCGAGTAACTATGGCTACACCTTC. Translating it yields CASSLVQASNYGYTF.

The rearrangement uses TRBV27 and TRBJ2-6; D is undetermined. This CDR3 has 14 amino acids. V lost 7 bases and J 0 bases, leaving 7 bases between the germline ends. Germline CDR1 MNHEY, CDR2 SMNVEV (reference sequence). CDR3 DNA: TGTGCCAGCACCCCTTTCTCTGGGGCCAACGTCCTGACTTTC. It encodes CASTPFSGANVLTF.

The chain joins TRBV19 to TRBJ2-5; D uncertain. The germline V gene has CDR1 LNHDA and CDR2 SQIVND (reference sequence). The CDR3 extends over 10 amino acids. V lost 3 bases and J lost 7, with 3 bases in between. The CDR3 DNA sequence: TGTGCCAGTAGTATGGGGACCCAGTACTTC. Translation gives CASSMGTQYF.

This clone has more than one count but fewer than ten. The chain carries TRBV6-5 and TRBJ1-6; D uncertain. This CDR3 region has 15 residues. Deletions cut 5 bases from V and 3 bases from J, with 11 bases between. Germline loops: CDR1 MNHEY, CDR2 SVGAGI. The CDR3 region is CASSPRGSYNSPLHF. The CDR3 bases are TGTGCCAGCAGTCCCCGGGGAAGCTATAATTCACCCCTCCACTTT.

This clone was recorded only once. The V gene is TRBV2, the J gene TRBJ1-2, with TRBD1 matching 7 bases. V dropped 6 bases and J dropped 10; count of bases not matched to a gene: 5. CDR3 size: 11 residues. CDR1 is SNHLY, CDR2 FYNNEI, per germline. The CDR3 region is CASRRQGYYTF. The CDR3 DNA sequence: TGTGCCAGCAGGAGACAGGGCTACTACACCTTC.

In the case of this clone: This CDR3 is also generated by other DNA sequences in the sample. The chain uses TRBV19 and TRBJ1-2; 12 bases align to TRBD1. CDR1 is LNHDA and CDR2 is SQIVND in the germline V gene (reference sequence). The J segment lost 2 bases and the V segment lost 7 bases, leaving 11 bases of the junction unmatched. CDR3 length equals 17 residues. The CDR3 coding sequence is TGTGCCAGTACCCCGCCGGGACAGGGGGCTCTCAACTATGGCTACACCTTC. This encodes CASTPPGQGALNYGYTF. The full variable domain, in which reference TRBV19 and TRBJ1-2 provide the parts outside the CDR3, is DGGITQSPKYLFRKEGQNVTLSCEQNLNHDAMYWYRQDPGQGLRLIYYSQIVNDFQKGDIAEGYSVSREKKESFPLTVTSAQKNPTAFYLCASTPPGQGALNYGYTFGSGTRLTVV.

This clone was seen only once. This chain uses TRBV29-1 with TRBJ2-7, with D perhaps matching TRBD1 (7 bases). In germline, CDR1 is SQVTM, CDR2 ANQGSEA. With 7 bases removed from V and 7 bases from J, the gap between germline ends came to 17 bases. This CDR3 is 12 amino acids long. The CDR3: CSGRGLVGEQYF. The DNA for the CDR3 is TGCAGCGGGAGGGGGCTCGTTGGGGAGCAGTACTTC.

V and J are TRBV7-9 and TRBJ1-1; possible D gene TRBD1, 6 bases. There are 13 residues in the CDR3. The germline gives CDR1 SEHNR, CDR2 FQNEAQ (reference sequence). Trimming removed 5 bases at V and 3 bases at J, with 10 bases between. The CDR3 DNA is TGTGCCAGCAGCCTACAGGGCGACACTGAAGCTTTCTTT. Its translation: CASSLQGDTEAFF.

V and J are TRBV28 and TRBJ2-5; 7 bases map to TRBD2. With V trimmed by 6 bases and J by 2 bases, 9 bases remained unmatched. Germline CDR1 is MDHEN and CDR2 is SYDVKM. The CDR3 has 15 residues. The CDR3 spells CASRASGGVQETQYF. The CDR3, as DNA: TGTGCCAGCAGGGCTAGCGGAGGGGTACAAGAGACCCAGTACTTC.

The V gene is TRBV7-9, the J gene TRBJ2-7, with D unresolved. The CDR3 sequence is 12 residues long. CDR1 is SEHNR, CDR2 FQNEAQ, per germline (reference sequence). Trimming removed 8 bases from V and 6 bases from J, with 14 bases in between. The CDR3 DNA follows: TGTGCCAGCTCGCTTCGTGGGCGCGAGCAGTACTTC. As protein: CASSLRGREQYF.